Listed below are T cell receptor beta chains from one sample, sequenced in a study of beta chain features in type 1 diabetes. Sequencing used immunoSEQ multiplex PCR; TCRdb keeps in-frame clones, though not all of them. This table has under 150,000 clones, approximately 10% appearing once. The specimen sequenced was central memory CD4+ T cells from blood. These receptors were obtained from a man in his thirties or forties with type 1 diabetes. The CDR3 runs from the conserved cysteine through the conserved F or W. A D gene is named only where the DNA matches it firmly. Only part of the rows carry a size: once, few, many, or a class if the clone is expanded.

D gene: -; clone size: few; J gene: TRBJ1-1; V gene: TRBV29-1; CDR3 protein: CSVSDITMNTEAFF; CDR3 DNA: TGCAGCGTTTCGGACATCACGATGAACACTGAAGCTTTCTTT
D gene: -; clone size: -; J gene: TRBJ1-6; V gene: TRBV14; CDR3 protein: CASSPRRGNSPLHF; CDR3 DNA: TGTGCCAGCAGCCCCCGAAGGGGTAATTCACCCCTCCACTTT
D gene: -; clone size: -; J gene: TRBJ1-1; V gene: TRBV4-3; CDR3 protein: CASSPNRDTEAFF; CDR3 DNA: TGCGCCAGCAGCCCTAACAGGGACACTGAAGCTTTCTTT
D gene: -; clone size: few; J gene: TRBJ1-6; V gene: TRBV6-6; CDR3 protein: CASSQDSSPLHF; CDR3 DNA: TGTGCCAGCAGCCAGGACAGTTCACCCCTCCACTTT
D gene: -; clone size: many; J gene: TRBJ1-1; V gene: TRBV5-1; CDR3 protein: CASNLGRNTEAFF; CDR3 DNA: TGCGCCAGCAACTTGGGCAGGAACACTGAAGCTTTCTTT
D gene: TRBD1; clone size: few; J gene: TRBJ2-7; V gene: TRBV6-5; CDR3 protein: CASSPGQIYEQYF; CDR3 DNA: TGTGCCAGCAGCCCGGGACAGATCTACGAGCAGTACTTC
D gene: -; clone size: -; J gene: TRBJ2-5; V gene: TRBV4-2; CDR3 protein: CASSRSWSPQETQYF; CDR3 DNA: TGTGCCAGCAGCCGGAGCTGGTCCCCCCAAGAGACCCAGTACTTC
D gene: -; clone size: few; J gene: TRBJ1-2; V gene: TRBV7-9; CDR3 protein: CASTSMGGANYGYTF; CDR3 DNA: TGTGCCAGCACCTCAATGGGGGGAGCTAACTATGGCTACACCTTC
D gene: -; clone size: few; J gene: TRBJ1-2; V gene: TRBV11-2; CDR3 protein: CASSSSTDMYTF; CDR3 DNA: TGTGCCAGCAGCTCCTCTACCGACATGTACACCTTC
D gene: TRBD2; clone size: -; J gene: TRBJ2-5; V gene: TRBV7-2; CDR3 protein: CASSLATSGGRPTQYF; CDR3 DNA: TGTGCCAGCAGCTTAGCGACTAGCGGGGGCCGTCCGACCCAGTACTTC
D gene: TRBD2; clone size: -; J gene: TRBJ2-1; V gene: TRBV5-1; CDR3 protein: CASSSGGAENEQFF; CDR3 DNA: TGCGCCAGCAGCTCCGGGGGGGCGGAAAATGAGCAGTTCTTC
D gene: -; clone size: few; J gene: TRBJ2-7; V gene: TRBV2; CDR3 protein: CASSLTGLGYEQYF; CDR3 DNA: TGTGCCAGCAGCCTTACAGGGTTGGGTTACGAGCAGTACTTC
D gene: -; clone size: -; J gene: TRBJ2-2; V gene: TRBV5-1; CDR3 protein: CASSPPTDTGELFF; CDR3 DNA: TGCGCCAGCAGCCCACCTACGGACACCGGGGAGCTGTTTTTT
D gene: -; clone size: -; J gene: TRBJ1-5; V gene: TRBV5-4; CDR3 protein: CASSYGGEAQHF; CDR3 DNA: TGTGCCAGCAGCTACGGGGGAGAGGCCCAGCATTTT
D gene: TRBD1; clone size: -; J gene: TRBJ2-7; V gene: TRBV28; CDR3 protein: CASSPGQGGEQYF; CDR3 DNA: TGTGCCAGCAGCCCGGGACAGGGCGGCGAGCAGTACTTC
D gene: TRBD1; clone size: few; J gene: TRBJ2-2; V gene: TRBV5-1; CDR3 protein: CASSSGTVGPGELFF; CDR3 DNA: TGCGCCAGCAGTTCTGGGACAGTAGGCCCCGGGGAGCTGTTTTTT
D gene: -; clone size: -; J gene: TRBJ1-1; V gene: TRBV30; CDR3 protein: CAWSVRGGVNTEAFF; CDR3 DNA: TGTGCCTGGAGTGTACGAGGAGGAGTGAACACTGAAGCTTTCTTT
D gene: -; clone size: -; J gene: TRBJ2-5; V gene: TRBV18; CDR3 protein: CASSSGGGRETQYF; CDR3 DNA: TGTGCCAGCTCATCTGGAGGGGGCAGGGAGACCCAGTACTTC
D gene: TRBD1; clone size: few; J gene: TRBJ2-2; V gene: TRBV5-1; CDR3 protein: CASSLLGTGNTGELFF; CDR3 DNA: TGCGCCAGCAGCTTGTTGGGGACAGGGAACACCGGGGAGCTGTTTTTT
D gene: -; clone size: -; J gene: TRBJ1-6; V gene: TRBV5-4; CDR3 protein: CASSQDNASPYNSPLHF; CDR3 DNA: TGTGCCAGCAGCCAAGATAATGCTAGTCCCTATAATTCACCCCTCCACTTT
D gene: -; clone size: -; J gene: TRBJ2-3; V gene: TRBV6-5; CDR3 protein: CASSSQVDTQYF; CDR3 DNA: TGTGCCAGCAGCTCCCAGGTGGATACGCAGTATTTT
D gene: TRBD2; clone size: many; J gene: TRBJ2-1; V gene: TRBV9; CDR3 protein: CASSIYFSGGEQFF; CDR3 DNA: TGTGCCAGCAGCATCTACTTTAGCGGGGGTGAGCAGTTCTTC
D gene: -; clone size: -; J gene: TRBJ2-1; V gene: TRBV6-6; CDR3 protein: CASSPQGDEQFF; CDR3 DNA: TGTGCCAGCAGTCCCCAGGGCGATGAGCAGTTCTTC
D gene: -; clone size: few; J gene: TRBJ2-4; V gene: TRBV6-1; CDR3 protein: CASSDNLGAAGIQYF; CDR3 DNA: TGTGCCAGCAGTGATAACCTGGGGGCGGCGGGCATTCAGTACTTC
D gene: TRBD1; clone size: few; J gene: TRBJ1-1; V gene: TRBV7-9; CDR3 protein: CASSLASQGDTEAFF; CDR3 DNA: TGTGCCAGCAGCTTAGCGAGTCAGGGGGACACTGAAGCTTTCTTT
D gene: -; clone size: few; J gene: TRBJ1-5; V gene: TRBV2; CDR3 protein: CASSSQGTNQPQHF; CDR3 DNA: TGTGCCAGCAGTTCCCAGGGAACCAATCAGCCCCAGCATTTT
D gene: TRBD1; clone size: -; J gene: TRBJ1-1; V gene: TRBV5-1; CDR3 protein: CASSVGTGGTEAFF; CDR3 DNA: TGCGCCAGCAGCGTCGGGACAGGGGGCACTGAAGCTTTCTTT
D gene: -; clone size: few; J gene: TRBJ2-7; V gene: TRBV11-3; CDR3 protein: CASSQRADYEQYF; CDR3 DNA: TGTGCCAGCAGTCAACGAGCGGACTACGAGCAGTACTTC
D gene: TRBD1; clone size: few; J gene: TRBJ2-7; V gene: TRBV5-1; CDR3 protein: CASSLLTGGFYEQYF; CDR3 DNA: TGCGCCAGCAGCTTGCTGACAGGGGGGTTTTACGAGCAGTACTTC
D gene: -; clone size: -; J gene: TRBJ2-3; V gene: TRBV30; CDR3 protein: CAWREDVRPQYF; CDR3 DNA: TGTGCCTGGAGGGAGGACGTCCGCCCGCAGTATTTT
D gene: TRBD1; clone size: many; J gene: TRBJ2-3; V gene: TRBV2; CDR3 protein: CASSSRTGGTDTQYF; CDR3 DNA: TGTGCCAGCAGTTCACGGACAGGGGGCACAGATACGCAGTATTTT
D gene: TRBD1; clone size: few; J gene: TRBJ1-1; V gene: TRBV6-5; CDR3 protein: CASSYSRQGGTEAFF; CDR3 DNA: TGTGCCAGCAGTTACTCTAGACAGGGTGGGACTGAAGCTTTCTTT
D gene: TRBD2; clone size: few; J gene: TRBJ2-1; V gene: TRBV7-2; CDR3 protein: CASSLSLAGAINEQFF; CDR3 DNA: TGTGCCAGCAGCCTCTCACTAGCGGGGGCGATCAATGAGCAGTTCTTC
D gene: TRBD2; clone size: few; J gene: TRBJ2-1; V gene: TRBV15; CDR3 protein: CATSRDHMASGYNEQFF; CDR3 DNA: TGTGCCACCAGCAGAGATCATATGGCTAGCGGGTACAATGAGCAGTTCTTC
D gene: -; clone size: few; J gene: TRBJ2-7; V gene: TRBV4-3; CDR3 protein: CASSQDSSGDYEQYF; CDR3 DNA: TGCGCCAGCAGCCAAGATTCGAGCGGAGACTACGAGCAGTACTTC
D gene: -; clone size: -; J gene: TRBJ2-2; V gene: TRBV5-6; CDR3 protein: CASSTPPGGIAGELFF; CDR3 DNA: TGTGCCAGCAGCACTCCCCCGGGGGGCATAGCCGGGGAGCTGTTTTTT
D gene: -; clone size: few; J gene: TRBJ2-1; V gene: TRBV7-3; CDR3 protein: CASSLTFSVHEQFF; CDR3 DNA: TGTGCCAGCAGCTTAACGTTCTCAGTACATGAGCAGTTCTTC
D gene: -; clone size: many; J gene: TRBJ2-3; V gene: TRBV15; CDR3 protein: CATSRDINADTQYF; CDR3 DNA: TGTGCCACCAGCAGAGATATAAATGCAGATACGCAGTATTTT
D gene: -; clone size: -; J gene: TRBJ2-4; V gene: TRBV5-1; CDR3 protein: CASSLEQSNIQYF; CDR3 DNA: TGCGCCAGCAGCTTGGAACAGAGCAACATTCAGTACTTC
D gene: -; clone size: many; J gene: TRBJ2-7; V gene: TRBV21-1; CDR3 protein: CASSLPDRSLDEQYF; CDR3 DNA: TGTGCCAGCAGCCTCCCGGACAGATCTTTGGACGAGCAGTACTTC
D gene: -; clone size: -; J gene: TRBJ1-1; V gene: TRBV29-1; CDR3 protein: CSAKGRVDTEAFF; CDR3 DNA: TGCAGCGCAAAGGGGAGGGTAGACACTGAAGCTTTCTTT
D gene: TRBD1; clone size: -; J gene: TRBJ2-3; V gene: TRBV14; CDR3 protein: CASSQDRQGGYSTDTQYF; CDR3 DNA: TGTGCCAGCAGCCAAGATCGACAGGGGGGTTATAGCACAGATACGCAGTATTTT
D gene: -; clone size: few; J gene: TRBJ2-3; V gene: TRBV2; CDR3 protein: CASSAVLRTDTQYF; CDR3 DNA: TGTGCCAGCAGTGCGGTACTCCGGACAGATACGCAGTATTTT
D gene: -; clone size: few; J gene: TRBJ2-6; V gene: TRBV25-1; CDR3 protein: CASSEQGSGANVLTF; CDR3 DNA: TGTGCCAGCAGCGAACAGGGCTCTGGGGCCAACGTCCTGACTTTC
D gene: TRBD1; clone size: -; J gene: TRBJ2-1; V gene: TRBV7-2; CDR3 protein: CASSLDRERGEQFF; CDR3 DNA: TGTGCCAGCAGTCTAGACAGGGAGAGAGGAGAGCAGTTCTTC
D gene: -; clone size: few; J gene: TRBJ2-5; V gene: TRBV9; CDR3 protein: CASSVESRGETQYF; CDR3 DNA: TGTGCCAGCAGCGTAGAGTCGAGGGGGGAGACCCAGTACTTC
D gene: TRBD2; clone size: few; J gene: TRBJ2-1; V gene: TRBV7-3; CDR3 protein: CASSLQASGYNEQFF; CDR3 DNA: TGTGCCAGCAGCTTACAGGCTAGCGGGTATAATGAGCAGTTCTTC
D gene: -; clone size: few; J gene: TRBJ2-1; V gene: TRBV2; CDR3 protein: CASSAERHEQFF; CDR3 DNA: TGTGCCAGCAGCGCCGAGCGGCATGAGCAGTTCTTC
D gene: -; clone size: -; J gene: TRBJ1-1; V gene: TRBV18; CDR3 protein: CASSPTGTNTEAFF; CDR3 DNA: TGTGCCAGCTCACCGACAGGTACAAACACTGAAGCTTTCTTT
D gene: TRBD2; clone size: -; J gene: TRBJ2-3; V gene: TRBV6-1; CDR3 protein: CASSAGGGGGTDTQYF; CDR3 DNA: TGTGCCAGCAGTGCCGGCGGGGGGGGCGGCACAGATACGCAGTATTTT
D gene: -; clone size: few; J gene: TRBJ1-3; V gene: TRBV10-3; CDR3 protein: CAIYGGAQGGSGNTIYF; CDR3 DNA: TGTGCCATCTATGGTGGTGCTCAGGGAGGCTCTGGAAACACCATATATTTT
D gene: TRBD1; clone size: many; J gene: TRBJ1-1; V gene: TRBV6-5; CDR3 protein: CASSYWDRMNTEAFF; CDR3 DNA: TGTGCCAGCAGTTACTGGGACAGGATGAACACTGAAGCTTTCTTT
D gene: -; clone size: -; J gene: TRBJ1-5; V gene: TRBV13; CDR3 protein: CASSLGGPGDQPQHF; CDR3 DNA: TGTGCCAGCAGCTTAGGTGGTCCCGGGGATCAGCCCCAGCATTTT
D gene: TRBD1; clone size: few; J gene: TRBJ1-2; V gene: TRBV28; CDR3 protein: CASRPPGQGTLRYTF; CDR3 DNA: TGTGCCAGCAGGCCTCCGGGACAGGGGACGTTGCGCTACACCTTC
D gene: TRBD2; clone size: few; J gene: TRBJ2-1; V gene: TRBV29-1; CDR3 protein: CSVGLAADNEQFF; CDR3 DNA: TGCAGCGTAGGACTAGCGGCCGACAATGAGCAGTTCTTC